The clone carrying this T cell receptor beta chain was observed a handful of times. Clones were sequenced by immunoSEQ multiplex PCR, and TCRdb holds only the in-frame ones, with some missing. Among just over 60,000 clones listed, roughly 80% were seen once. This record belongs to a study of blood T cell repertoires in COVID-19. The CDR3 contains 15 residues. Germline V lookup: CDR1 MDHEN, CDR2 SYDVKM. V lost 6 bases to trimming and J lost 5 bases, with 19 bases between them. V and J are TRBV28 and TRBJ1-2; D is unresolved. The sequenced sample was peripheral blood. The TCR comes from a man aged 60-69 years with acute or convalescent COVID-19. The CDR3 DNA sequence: TGTGCCAGCAGCCGCGAGAGTGTGTCCGTTTATGGCTACACCTTC. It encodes CASSRESVSVYGYTF.